The text below deals with one TCR beta chain. This sample is part of a study of cytomegalovirus exposure and HLA in healthy donors. With 60 Vbeta and 13 Jbeta primers, the PCR was carried out. Profiled with immunoSEQ multiplex PCR; TCRdb holds only in-frame clones, not every one. The sample consists of about 120,000 clones, 60% to 85% of them appearing once. Sequenced material: PBMCs. The origin of this receptor is a woman in her thirties in good health and CMV-seropositive.

Here the CDR3 DNA reads TGTGCCAGCTCACCACCCAATAGGGGGGAGGGTGAGCAGTTCTTC. The encoded protein is CASSPPNRGEGEQFF. The chain links TRBV18 to TRBJ2-1, with a tentative D call TRBD2 (7 bases). Trimming removed 0 bases from V and 9 bases from J, with 15 bases in between. Looked up from germline, CDR1 is KGHSH and CDR2 is LQKENI. CDR3 length: 15 amino acids.